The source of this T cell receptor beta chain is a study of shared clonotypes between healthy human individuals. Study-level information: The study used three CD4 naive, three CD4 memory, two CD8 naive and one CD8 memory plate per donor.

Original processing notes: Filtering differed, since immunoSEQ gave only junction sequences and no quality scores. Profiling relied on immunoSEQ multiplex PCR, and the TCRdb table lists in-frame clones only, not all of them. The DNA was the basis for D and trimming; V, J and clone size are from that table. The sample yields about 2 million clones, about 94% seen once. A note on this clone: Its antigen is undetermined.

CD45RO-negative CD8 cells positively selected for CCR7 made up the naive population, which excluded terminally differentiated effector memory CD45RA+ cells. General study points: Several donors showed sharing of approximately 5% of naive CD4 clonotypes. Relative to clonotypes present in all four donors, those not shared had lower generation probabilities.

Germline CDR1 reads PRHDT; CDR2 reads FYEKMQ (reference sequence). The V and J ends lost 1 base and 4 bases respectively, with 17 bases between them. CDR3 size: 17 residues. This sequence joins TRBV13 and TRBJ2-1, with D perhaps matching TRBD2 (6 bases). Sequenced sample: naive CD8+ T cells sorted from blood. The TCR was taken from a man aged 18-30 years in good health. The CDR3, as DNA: TGTGCCAGCAGCTTAGTAGGAGGGCAGGGCGCATACAATGAGCAGTTCTTC. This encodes CASSLVGGQGAYNEQFF.